The TCR beta chain described here comes from a study of long-term antiretroviral therapy in people with HIV. Study-wide findings and caveats: Clones with expansion before ART led the repertoire at all time points. Diversity rose after ART but stayed below transplant donor controls.

It was version v3.0 of the immunoSEQ assay that was run at survey level. Using immunoSEQ multiplex PCR, the repertoire was profiled, and TCRdb retains in-frame clones only, with some absent. Counted here are about 22,000 clones, just over 85% occurring once; the ten biggest clones make up roughly 7%. The V gene's germline CDR1 is MGHRA and CDR2 YSYEKL. The CDR3 sequence is 15 residues long. V dropped 0 bases and J dropped 4 bases, with 11 bases sitting between them. Remarks on this clone: As yet, its antigen is unknown.

The receptor was isolated from a young woman with HIV. The V and J genes are TRBV4-1 and TRBJ2-3; perhaps TRBD2 as D (5 bases). Sequenced material: unsorted PBMCs, taken 1.8 years before starting antiretroviral therapy. CDR3 amino acids: CASSQERARADTQYF. CDR3 nucleotide sequence: TGCGCCAGCAGCCAAGAGCGGGCTAGAGCAGATACGCAGTATTTT.